This TCR beta chain is drawn from a study of blood T cell repertoires in COVID-19. In the original processing: Using reference gene primer amplification, nucleated cell counts were estimated. Some clones are missing from TCRdb's copy, which holds only in-frame ones; the method was immunoSEQ multiplex PCR. Clone size and the V and J calls come from that table; the DNA yielded D and trimming. The sample lists 60,000 to 90,000 clones; roughly 80% were seen once. This clonotype originated in a man between 60 and 70 years old with active or convalescent COVID-19. The specimen was peripheral blood.

The CDR3, as DNA: TGTGCCAGCAGTTTATCCCGGGCTAGCGGGACCACCTACAATGAGCAGTTCTTC. Its translation: CASSLSRASGTTYNEQFF. The chain carries TRBV27 and TRBJ2-1; 9 bases line up with TRBD2. Germline loops: CDR1 MNHEY, CDR2 SMNVEV (reference sequence). The CDR3 extends over 18 amino acids. J was trimmed by 2 bases and V by 0 bases; bases with no gene match: 8.